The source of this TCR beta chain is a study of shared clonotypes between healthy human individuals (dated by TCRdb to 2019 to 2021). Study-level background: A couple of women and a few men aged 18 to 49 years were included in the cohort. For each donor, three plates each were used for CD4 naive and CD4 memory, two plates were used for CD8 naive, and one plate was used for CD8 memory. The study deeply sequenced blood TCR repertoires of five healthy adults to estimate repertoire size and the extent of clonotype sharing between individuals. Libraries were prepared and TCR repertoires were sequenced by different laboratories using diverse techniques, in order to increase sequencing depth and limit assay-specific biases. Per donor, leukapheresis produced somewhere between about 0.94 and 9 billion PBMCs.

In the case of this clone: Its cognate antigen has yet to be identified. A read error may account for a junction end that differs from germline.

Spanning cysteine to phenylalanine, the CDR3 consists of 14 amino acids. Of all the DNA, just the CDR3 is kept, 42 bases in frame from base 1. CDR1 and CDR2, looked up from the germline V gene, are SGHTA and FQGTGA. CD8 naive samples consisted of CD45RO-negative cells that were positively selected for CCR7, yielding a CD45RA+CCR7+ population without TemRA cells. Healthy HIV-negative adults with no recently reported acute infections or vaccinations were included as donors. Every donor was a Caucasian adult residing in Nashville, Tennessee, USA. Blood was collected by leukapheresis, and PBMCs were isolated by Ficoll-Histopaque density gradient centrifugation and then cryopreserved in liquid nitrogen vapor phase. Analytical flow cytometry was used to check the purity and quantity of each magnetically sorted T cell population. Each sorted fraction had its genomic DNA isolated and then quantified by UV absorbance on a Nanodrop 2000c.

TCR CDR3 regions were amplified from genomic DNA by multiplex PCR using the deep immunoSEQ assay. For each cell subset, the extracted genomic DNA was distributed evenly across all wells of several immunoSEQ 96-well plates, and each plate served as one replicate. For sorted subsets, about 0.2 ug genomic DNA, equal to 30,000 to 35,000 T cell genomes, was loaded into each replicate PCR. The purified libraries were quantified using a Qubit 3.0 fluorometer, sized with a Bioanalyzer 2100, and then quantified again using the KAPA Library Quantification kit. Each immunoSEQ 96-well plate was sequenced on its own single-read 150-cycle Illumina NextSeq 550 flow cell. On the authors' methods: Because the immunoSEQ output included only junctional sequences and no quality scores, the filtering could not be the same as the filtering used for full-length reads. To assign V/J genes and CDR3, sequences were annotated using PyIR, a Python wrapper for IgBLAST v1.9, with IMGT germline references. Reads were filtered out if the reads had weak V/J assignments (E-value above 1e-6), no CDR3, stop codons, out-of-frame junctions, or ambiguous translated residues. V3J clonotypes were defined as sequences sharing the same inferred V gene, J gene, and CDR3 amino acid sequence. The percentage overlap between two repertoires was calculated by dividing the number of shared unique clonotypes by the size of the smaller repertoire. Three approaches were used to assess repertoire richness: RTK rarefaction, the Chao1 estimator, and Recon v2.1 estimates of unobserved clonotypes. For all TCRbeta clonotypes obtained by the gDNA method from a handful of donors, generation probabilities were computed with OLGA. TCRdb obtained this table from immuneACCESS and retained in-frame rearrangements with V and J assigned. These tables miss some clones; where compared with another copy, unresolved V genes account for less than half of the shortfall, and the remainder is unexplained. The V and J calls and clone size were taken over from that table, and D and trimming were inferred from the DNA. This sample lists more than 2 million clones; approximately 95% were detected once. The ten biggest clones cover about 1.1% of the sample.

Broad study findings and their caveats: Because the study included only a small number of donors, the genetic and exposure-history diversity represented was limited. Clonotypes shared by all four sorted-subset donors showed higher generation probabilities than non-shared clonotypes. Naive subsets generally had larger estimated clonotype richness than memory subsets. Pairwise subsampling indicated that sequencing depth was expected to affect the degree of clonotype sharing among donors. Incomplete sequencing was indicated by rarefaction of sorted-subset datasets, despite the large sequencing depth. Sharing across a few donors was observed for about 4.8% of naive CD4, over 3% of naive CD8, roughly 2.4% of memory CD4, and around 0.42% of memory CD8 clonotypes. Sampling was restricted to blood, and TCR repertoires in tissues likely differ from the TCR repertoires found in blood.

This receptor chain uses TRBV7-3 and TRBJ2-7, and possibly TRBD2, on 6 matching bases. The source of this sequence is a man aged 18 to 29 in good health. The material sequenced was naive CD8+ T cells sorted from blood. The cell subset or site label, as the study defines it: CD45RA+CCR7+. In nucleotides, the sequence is TGTGCCAGCAGCTTAACATGGCAGGGAGGCGAGCAGCACTTC. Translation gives CASSLTWQGGEQHF.